The 29 T cell receptor beta chains below were found in one sample sequenced in a study of T cell changes during pregnancy in multiple sclerosis (dated by TCRdb to about 2019). Receptors were amplified or captured by the immunoSEQ multiplex PCR assay. TCRdb provides this immuneACCESS table in a form limited to in-frame rearrangements. Some clones are lacking; in checked studies, under half of them reflect an unresolved V gene, and why the rest are absent is not known. For this sample the table gives around 29,000 clones, of which 90% to 95% were detected only once. In total, the top ten clones hold 5.7% of the sample. Sequences were derived from CD8+ T cells from peripheral blood mononuclear cells, sampled before pregnancy. The receptors were sampled from a female donor with multiple sclerosis, enrolled in a pregnancy study.

The rearrangement links TRBV9 to TRBJ2-7; weak D call: TRBD2 (5 bases). Trimming removed 0 bases from V and 2 bases from J, with 9 bases in between. Germline V gene data show CDR1 as SGDLS and CDR2 as YYNGEE. The CDR3 consists of 14 residues. CDR3 sequence (DNA): TGTGCCAGCAGCGTAGGTCTAGCCGCCTACGAGCAGTACTTC. It encodes CASSVGLAAYEQYF.

The chain carries TRBV27 and TRBJ2-7, with 7 bases aligning to TRBD2. This CDR3 region has 17 residues. V lost 5 bases, J lost 3 bases, and 16 bases stayed unmatched. Germline CDR1 is MNHEY and CDR2 is SMNVEV (reference sequence). For the CDR3, the DNA is TGTGCCAGCAGTCCCTGGCTTTCGGGGGGTCCTATCTACGAGCAGTACTTC. The encoded protein is CASSPWLSGGPIYEQYF.

The rearrangement links TRBV5-4 to TRBJ2-5; tentatively, D is TRBD2 (5 bases). Trimming stripped 3 bases from V and 5 bases from J, with 20 bases between. The CDR3 runs 16 residues. Per the germline V gene, CDR1 is SGHNT and CDR2 is YYREEE (reference sequence). This CDR3 reads CASSSGYPGGRETQYF. CDR3 DNA sequence: TGTGCCAGCAGCTCTGGCTATCCCGGAGGTCGGGAGACCCAGTACTTC. Complete variable domain (other parts from reference TRBV5-4 and TRBJ2-5): ETGVTQSPTHLIKTRGQQVTLRCSSQSGHNTVSWYQQALGQGPQFIFQYYREEENGRGNFPPRFSGLQFPNYSSELNVNALELDDSALYLCASSSGYPGGRETQYFGPGTRLLVL.

CDR3 loop: CASSDGLGSFHHF. The CDR3 bases are TGTGCCAGCAGTGACGGCCTCGGGTCTTTCCACCATTTT. The chain joins TRBV6-4 to TRBJ1-5, with D hard to call. The CDR3 extends over 13 amino acids. The V gene's germline CDR1 is MRHNA and CDR2 SNTAGT. Trimming pared 2 bases from V and 16 bases from J, leaving 18 bases between.

Notes on this clone: The sample has other DNA sequences that encode this CDR3 too. The chain links TRBV19 to TRBJ2-7; TRBD1 agrees at 11 bases. Germline lookup yields CDR1 LNHDA and CDR2 SQIVND (reference sequence). There are 13 residues in the CDR3. Trimming removed 5 bases from V and 4 bases from J; junction bases left unmatched: 1. CDR3 amino acids: CASSGTGGYEQYF. As DNA, the CDR3 is TGTGCCAGTAGTGGGACAGGGGGTTACGAGCAGTACTTC.

The gene calls are TRBV6-5 and TRBJ2-7, with D unclear. Germline-derived CDR1 and CDR2 are MNHEY and SVGAGI. Trimming stripped 2 bases from V and 2 bases from J, with 7 bases between. This CDR3 has 13 amino acids. DNA of the CDR3: TGTGCCAGCAGTTACGGAGAGGCCTACGAGCAGTACTTC. Its translation is CASSYGEAYEQYF.

By share of the sample, this clone is medium-sized (0.01 to 0.1%). V is TRBV4-1 and J is TRBJ2-3; 7 bases are shared with TRBD2. J was trimmed by 5 bases and V by 4 bases; bases with no gene match: 3. CDR1 and CDR2 from the germline V gene are MGHRA and YSYEKL. The CDR3 is 13 residues long. CDR3 DNA: TGCGCCAGCAGCCGTGCGGGGGAAGATACGCAGTATTTT. Its translation: CASSRAGEDTQYF.

The chain is built from TRBV28 and TRBJ1-3, with D possibly matching TRBD1 (5 bases). The germline V gene has CDR1 MDHEN and CDR2 SYDVKM. The V gene lost 4 bases and the J gene lost 2 bases, with 9 bases spanning the gap. There are 14 residues in the CDR3. The CDR3 reads CASSWQGTGNTIYF. The CDR3, as DNA: TGTGCCAGCAGTTGGCAGGGAACTGGAAACACCATATATTTT.

The chain couples TRBV14 to TRBJ2-1; TRBD1 matches at 7 bases. CDR3 length: 13 amino acids. With V trimmed by 1 base and J by 9 bases, 3 bases remained unmatched. Per the germline V gene, CDR1 is SGHDN and CDR2 is FVKESK. CDR3 DNA: TGTGCCAGCAGCCAAGTAGAGGGGGCTGAGCAGTTCTTC. It is translated as CASSQVEGAEQFF.

This clone was observed a few times. V and J are TRBV29-1 and TRBJ2-6; D is perhaps TRBD2 (5 bases). Germline CDR1 SQVTM, CDR2 ANQGSEA. V was cut by 6 bases and J by 4 bases, with 13 bases left in between. The CDR3 consists of 14 residues. CDR3 bases: TGCAGCGTCCGGGCAACGGGGGGGGCCAACGTCCTGACTTTC. It encodes CSVRATGGANVLTF.

V gene TRBV27 combines with J gene TRBJ1-4; tentatively, D is TRBD1 (6 bases). Germline loops: CDR1 MNHEY, CDR2 SMNVEV (reference sequence). The length of the CDR3 is 14 residues. Trimming pared 0 bases from V and 6 bases from J, leaving 8 bases between. The CDR3 here is CASSLSPGDEKLFF. CDR3 sequence (DNA): TGTGCCAGCAGTTTATCACCAGGGGATGAAAAACTGTTTTTT.

The chain is built from TRBV7-8 and TRBJ2-7, with D possibly being TRBD2 (6 bases). V was trimmed by 0 bases and J by 3 bases, leaving 6 bases between them. Germline lookup yields CDR1 SGHVS and CDR2 FQNEAQ. The CDR3 runs to 13 residues. Written as DNA, the CDR3 is TGTGCCAGCAGCTTAGCGCGGGGCTACGAGCAGTACTTC. It encodes CASSLARGYEQYF. Variable domain in full (rest from reference TRBV7-8 and TRBJ2-7): GAGVSQSPRYKVAKRGQDVALRCDPISGHVSLFWYQQALGQGPEFLTYFQNEAQLDKSGLPSDRFFAERPEGSVSTLKIQRTQQEDSAVYLCASSLARGYEQYFGPGTRLTVT.

This sequence joins TRBV7-2 and TRBJ2-1; weak D call: TRBD2 (6 bases). V was shortened by 8 bases and J by 4 bases, with 21 bases between the two germline ends. The CDR3 has 16 amino acids. From germline, CDR1 is SGHTA and CDR2 FQGNSA. DNA of the CDR3: TGTGCCAGCGTCAAGTGGGGGGACGCTTCATACAATGAGCAGTTCTTC. It yields the protein CASVKWGDASYNEQFF. The full variable domain, rest sourced from reference TRBV7-2 and TRBJ2-1, is GAGVSQSPSNKVTEKGKDVELRCDPISGHTALYWYRQSLGQGLEFLIYFQGNSAPDKSGLPSDRFSAERTGGSVSTLTIQRTQQEDSAVYLCASVKWGDASYNEQFFGPGTRLTVL.

V usage is TRBV5-1 and J usage is TRBJ2-5; the match to TRBD1 covers 7 bases. The CDR3 has 15 amino acids. Germline V gene sequence: CDR1 SGHRS, CDR2 YFSETQ. J lost 4 bases, V lost 4 bases, and 10 bases had no gene match. The CDR3: CASSPTGASGETQYF. CDR3 nucleotides: TGCGCCAGCAGCCCTACAGGGGCGTCGGGAGAGACCCAGTACTTC.

The chain has TRBV5-1 and TRBJ2-3; 8 nucleotides line up with TRBD2. In germline, CDR1 is SGHRS, CDR2 YFSETQ. This CDR3 has 16 amino acids. The trim removed 4 bases at V and 6 bases at J, leaving 13 bases unmatched. The CDR3 reads CASSGLGGGLPDTQYF. In DNA form, the CDR3 reads TGCGCCAGCAGCGGCCTCGGGGGGGGATTACCTGATACGCAGTATTTT.

The V and J genes are TRBV13 and TRBJ2-4; a possible D gene is TRBD2 (6 bases). Germline-derived CDR1 and CDR2 are PRHDT and FYEKMQ (reference sequence). This CDR3 has 13 residues. Trimming took off 2 bases at V and 6 bases at J, with 8 bases between the two ends. As DNA, the CDR3 is TGTGCCAGCAGCTTATGGAGGGGAAACATTCAGTACTTC. Its protein is CASSLWRGNIQYF.

The chain employs TRBV2 and TRBJ2-4; 8 positions agree with TRBD1. This CDR3 contains 17 residues. In germline, CDR1 is SNHLY, CDR2 FYNNEI. The V segment lost 6 bases and the J segment 1 base; nucleotides outside the gene matches: 11. CDR3 amino acids: CASRAGGESRAKNIQYF. The CDR3 region has the DNA TGTGCCAGCAGAGCAGGGGGCGAGTCTAGGGCCAAAAACATTCAGTACTTC.

This chain links TRBV6-1 with TRBJ2-1; the match to TRBD1 covers 9 bases. There are 15 residues in the CDR3. Germline V CDR1 and CDR2: MNHNS, SASEGT. After removal of 2 bases from V and 5 bases from J, the junction contained 4 bases not matched to a gene. CDR3 amino acids: CASSELDRGHNEQFF. The CDR3 DNA sequence: TGTGCCAGCAGTGAATTGGACAGGGGTCACAATGAGCAGTTCTTC.

J is TRBJ1-2 and V is TRBV28; 9 bases are shared with TRBD1. This CDR3 has 13 residues. Losses at the gene ends were 7 bases for V and 6 bases for J; bases not matched to a gene: 6. CDR1 and CDR2 from the germline V gene are MDHEN and SYDVKM. The CDR3 bases are TGTGCCAGCATCAGAGACAGGGGGAATGGCTACACCTTC. Protein: CASIRDRGNGYTF.

The chain recombines TRBV5-4 with TRBJ1-1; 9 nucleotides line up with TRBD1. The V gene end was trimmed by 6 bases and the J gene end by 4 bases; junction bases not matched to a gene: 13. This CDR3 has 16 amino acids. Germline V gives CDR1 SGHNT, CDR2 YYREEE (reference sequence). CDR3: CASKTDRGEYPTEAFF. DNA of the CDR3: TGTGCCAGCAAGACGGACAGGGGCGAATACCCCACTGAAGCTTTCTTT.

This chain links TRBV27 with TRBJ2-7, with TRBD2 matching over 15 bases. The J segment lost 7 bases and the V segment lost 5 bases, leaving 6 bases of the junction unmatched. There are 15 residues in the CDR3. The germline gives CDR1 MNHEY, CDR2 SMNVEV (reference sequence). CDR3 protein: CASSPGLAGGREQYF. CDR3 DNA sequence: TGTGCCAGCAGTCCGGGACTAGCGGGGGGTAGGGAGCAGTACTTC.

This chain uses TRBV5-1 with TRBJ2-5; the match to TRBD1 covers 9 bases. The germline CDR1 and CDR2 sequences are SGHRS and YFSETQ. Losses at the gene ends were 2 bases for V and 5 bases for J; bases not matched to a gene: 4. The CDR3 runs to 14 residues. The CDR3 sequence: CASSFYGQGETQYF. The CDR3 nucleotides read TGCGCCAGCAGCTTCTACGGACAGGGGGAGACCCAGTACTTC.

The CDR3 sequence is CASAGTPNTEAFF. The CDR3 bases are TGTGCCAGCGCCGGGACACCGAACACTGAAGCTTTCTTT. V usage is TRBV6-1 and J usage is TRBJ1-1; perhaps TRBD1 as D (6 bases). Trimming removed 8 bases at V and 1 base at J, with 11 bases between. The CDR3 runs 13 residues. Germline CDR1 reads MNHNS; CDR2 reads SASEGT.

Sample share makes this clone medium-sized. The chain employs TRBV25-1 and TRBJ1-1; TRBD1 matches at 9 bases. V was pared by 1 base and J by 1 base, with 1 base of the junction left unmatched. The germline V gene has CDR1 MGHDK and CDR2 SYGVNS. The CDR3 spans 15 residues. CDR3 sequence (DNA): TGTGCCAGCAGTGAATGGGGACAGGGGAACACTGAAGCTTTCTTT. It codes for CASSEWGQGNTEAFF.

The rearrangement uses TRBV19 and TRBJ1-2, with D tentatively TRBD1 (6 bases). CDR3 length: 16 amino acids. V lost 4 bases to trimming and J lost 2 bases, with 17 bases between them. The germline V gene has CDR1 LNHDA and CDR2 SQIVND (reference sequence). DNA for the CDR3: TGTGCCAGTAGTACAGGGCAGTGGACAGAAAACTATGGCTACACCTTC. It specifies CASSTGQWTENYGYTF.

The chain uses TRBV19 and TRBJ2-5, with D unresolved. With 2 bases removed from V and 2 bases from J, the gap between germline ends came to 12 bases. The CDR3 totals 15 residues. CDR1 is LNHDA, CDR2 SQIVND, per germline (reference sequence). The CDR3 reads CASSIMGTPQETQYF. The CDR3 DNA reads TGTGCCAGTAGTATAATGGGCACACCTCAAGAGACCCAGTACTTC.

In this sample, this clone turned up a few times. The rearrangement joins TRBV29-1 to TRBJ1-2; D might be TRBD1 (5 bases). The germline V gene encodes CDR1 SQVTM and CDR2 ANQGSEA. The length of the CDR3 is 16 residues. V gave up 6 bases and J gave up 4 bases, with 24 bases separating them. CDR3 in DNA: TGCAGCGTACCCAGGGTAAATCTTGCCGGTCTCTATGGCTACACCTTC. It is translated as CSVPRVNLAGLYGYTF.

V gene TRBV6-6 combines with J gene TRBJ1-2, with a tentative D call TRBD1 (5 bases). With 7 bases removed from V and 8 bases from J, the gap between germline ends came to 17 bases. The CDR3 is 13 amino acids. Germline assignment: CDR1 MNHNY and CDR2 SVGAGI (reference sequence). The CDR3 region is CASTNGAGWGYTF. Written as DNA, the CDR3 is TGTGCCAGCACTAACGGGGCGGGGTGGGGCTACACCTTC.

The chain is built from TRBV7-5 and TRBJ1-5; TRBD1 was called by the table and not checked on the DNA. TRBV7-5 counts as a pseudogene. The CDR3 has 16 residues. The CDR3 is CVRSFYGQNSNQPQHF. The CDR3 DNA follows: TGTGTCAGAAGTTTTTATGGACAGAATAGCAATCAGCCCCAGCATTTT.